This T cell receptor beta chain was recovered during a study of T cell repertoires in cytomegalovirus infection (dated by TCRdb to about 2019). With respect to the entire study: Donor HLA type was relevant to the analysis, as public TCR beta signatures indicated carriage of CMV infection together with the matching HLA type. What the study reported, not specific to this receptor: Cumulative frequency of public TCR beta family members discriminated carriers of CMV infection plus the relevant HLA type in this cohort and an independent approximately 360-donor cohort. The ex vivo response was dominated by HLA-C-restricted CMV-specific TCR beta clonotypes, which also provided the single most frequent clonotype in two of eight donors.

This clonotype was counted a few times. Its antigen is currently not known. The input lacks base qualities; no much larger clone sits a single base away. The reads were generated on an Illumina HiSeq 1500. The public sequencing data were trimmed at Q25 with fastp and processed into clonotypes with MiXCR by TCRdb, which kept only in-frame beta chains. Duplicate CDR3 protein sequences are folded into a single record with the most common DNA and genes. The table for this sample lists roughly 640,000 distinct CDR3 sequences; roughly a quarter of them were counted only once. The ten top clones hold 7% to 9% of the sample. The sequencing sample was made of CD8+ T cells from PBMCs. The TCR sequence derives from a human donor in good health (CMV status not recorded). Some clones in this sample may be carry-over from other donors' samples.

CDR3 loop: CASSLRVMLAKNIQYF. The nucleotide sequence is TGTGCCAGCAGTCTAAGGGTCATGTTAGCCAAAAACATTCAGTACTTC. Recombination connected TRBV28 to TRBJ2-4, with the D gene not confidently named. V loses 5 bases of germline sequence and J loses 0 bases, and the interval between the two ends is 14 bases. The germline V gene provides CDR1 MDHEN and CDR2 SYDVKM. The CDR3, cysteine through phenylalanine, is 16 amino acids long. Just the 48-base CDR3 DNA is kept, in frame starting at base 1. Where the CDR3 stops, the reference TRBV28 and TRBJ2-4 genes take over; the full variable domain is DVKVTQSSRYLVKRTGEKVFLECVQDMDHENMFWYRQDPGLGLRLIYFSYDVKMKEKGDIPEGYSVSREKKERFSLILESASTNQTSMYLCASSLRVMLAKNIQYFGAGTRLSVL.